What follows are 17 T cell receptor beta chains derived from one specimen sequenced in a study of response to subunit inactivated influenza vaccine. TCRdb passed the RT-PCR reads through MiXCR, listing each CDR3 protein once. The sample shows approximately 300,000 distinct CDR3 sequences, roughly 22% of them seen only once. The source was PBMCs from blood, collected about 19 months after vaccination. The receptors stem from a man aged 50 to 69 who received an inactivated influenza vaccine.

The chain has TRBV7-9 and TRBJ2-2; D unresolved. The V gene's germline CDR1 is SEHNR and CDR2 FQNEAQ (reference sequence). This CDR3 is 16 amino acids long. Trimming took 0 bases from V and 5 from J, leaving 13 bases between them. CDR3 DNA sequence: TGTGCCAGCAGCTTAGCGCTCGCCGGGTGGACCGGGGAGCTGTTTTTT. It is translated as CASSLALAGWTGELFF. The entire variable domain, with the rest obtained from reference TRBV7-9 and TRBJ2-2, is as follows: DTGVSQNPRHKITKRGQNVTFRCDPISEHNRLYWYRQTLGQGPEFLTYFQNEAQLEKSRLLSDRFSAERPKGSFSTLEIQRTEQGDSAMYLCASSLALAGWTGELFFGEGSRLTVL.

This clonotype was seen only a few times. The V and J genes are TRBV6-1 and TRBJ1-5; 7 bases are shared with TRBD1. This CDR3 region has 15 residues. V shed 5 bases, J shed 6 bases, and the junction held 10 bases outside the gene matches. Germline values: CDR1 MNHNS, CDR2 SASEGT. The CDR3 spells CASSRSGGLFQPQHF. In nucleotides, the CDR3 is TGTGCCAGCAGTCGTTCAGGGGGACTGTTTCAGCCCCAGCATTTT.

This clonotype has only a few counts. The V gene is TRBV20-1, the J gene TRBJ2-5; D is unresolved. V dropped 3 bases and J dropped 2 bases, with 13 bases sitting between them. The CDR3 length is 14 residues. The germline V gene has CDR1 DFQATT and CDR2 SNEGSKA (reference sequence). The CDR3 DNA is TGCAGTGCTAGTCGAAATAGTTATCAAGAGACCCAGTACTTC. Residues: CSASRNSYQETQYF.

This clonotype was counted many times. The chain employs TRBV15 and TRBJ1-5; 12 bases are shared with TRBD1. The CDR3 totals 20 residues. Germline CDR1 and CDR2: LNHNV and YYDKDF (reference sequence). With 0 bases clipped from V and 0 bases from J, the junction kept 9 bases outside the gene matches. CDR3 residues: CATSRDLRGQGAHSNQPQHF. Written as DNA, the CDR3 is TGTGCCACCAGCAGAGATCTTAGGGGACAGGGGGCTCATAGCAATCAGCCCCAGCATTTT. The full variable domain, in which reference TRBV15 and TRBJ1-5 provide the parts outside the CDR3, is DAMVIQNPRYQVTQFGKPVTLSCSQTLNHNVMYWYQQKSSQAPKLLFHYYDKDFNNEADTPDNFQSRRPNTSFCFLDIRSPGLGDTAMYLCATSRDLRGQGAHSNQPQHFGDGTRLSIL.

The chain uses TRBV9 and TRBJ2-7; D uncertain. V shed 3 bases and J shed 0 bases, with 10 bases lying between them. CDR1 SGDLS and CDR2 YYNGEE come from the germline V gene. This CDR3 contains 14 residues. CDR3 in amino acids: CASSEGSVSYEQYF. The CDR3 DNA is TGTGCCAGCAGCGAAGGGTCAGTCTCCTACGAGCAGTACTTC.

As regards this clonotype: The junction does not match germline at one end; this may be a read error. CDR3 loop: CASSQAWGTEAFF. CDR3 in DNA: TGTGCCAGCAGTCAAGCATGGGGGACTGAAGCTTTCTTT. The rearrangement uses TRBV6-1 and TRBJ1-1; D may be TRBD1 (5 bases). CDR1 is MNHNS and CDR2 is SASEGT in the germline V gene. This CDR3 comprises 13 residues.

The chain joins TRBV7-2 to TRBJ2-1; 13 bases are shared with TRBD2. V was clipped by 3 bases and J by 8 bases; unmatched bases: 7. The CDR3 is 16 amino acids. Germline loops: CDR1 SGHTA, CDR2 FQGNSA. The CDR3: CASSLATSGGAHEQFF. For the CDR3, the DNA is TGTGCCAGCAGCTTGGCTACTAGCGGGGGGGCTCATGAGCAGTTCTTC.

This clonotype occurred a few times. The rearrangement joins TRBV2 to TRBJ1-1, with 9 bases that match TRBD1. The germline CDR1 and CDR2 sequences are SNHLY and FYNNEI. The CDR3 runs 14 residues. The junction had 7 bases not matched to a gene; V was cut back by 4 bases and J by 7 bases. CDR3: CASSVKQGAFEAFF. In DNA form, the CDR3 reads TGTGCCAGCAGTGTTAAACAGGGGGCTTTTGAAGCTTTCTTT. The full variable domain, completed using reference TRBV2 and TRBJ1-1, is EPEVTQTPSHQVTQMGQEVILRCVPISNHLYFYWYRQILGQKVEFLVSFYNNEISEKSEIFDDQFSVERPDGSNFTLKIRSTKLEDSAMYFCASSVKQGAFEAFFGQGTRLTVV.

A few counts support this clonotype. The chain recombines TRBV20-1 with TRBJ2-5, with 7 bases identical to TRBD2. The CDR3 is 14 residues long. Per the germline V gene, CDR1 is DFQATT and CDR2 is SNEGSKA (reference sequence). The junction had 8 bases not matched to a gene; V was cut back by 5 bases and J by 2 bases. The CDR3 loop reads CSAGERGRQETQYF. For the CDR3, the DNA is TGCAGTGCTGGGGAGCGGGGTAGACAAGAGACCCAGTACTTC.

This clonotype appeared many times. The chain is built from TRBV11-2 and TRBJ2-5; the D gene is possibly TRBD1 (6 bases). Germline V gene lookup returns CDR1 SGHAT and CDR2 FQNNGV. The CDR3 has 16 amino acids. The V end lost 3 bases, the J end lost 2 bases, and 16 bases lay between the germline ends. CDR3 sequence (DNA): TGTGCCAGCAGCTTTTTCCGAACAGGGATACAAGAGACCCAGTACTTC. This sequence encodes CASSFFRTGIQETQYF.

This clonotype was counted only a few times. The J gene is TRBJ1-3, the V gene TRBV12-3 or TRBV12-4; no clear D. The CDR3 length is 15 residues. Between the trimmed V and J ends, which lost 2 bases and 0 bases, there was a span of 8 bases. DNA for the CDR3: TGTGCCAGCAGTTTAAGTCTAGGCTCTGGAAACACCATATATTTT. Translated, it gives CASSLSLGSGNTIYF.

V usage is TRBV27 and J usage is TRBJ1-1; tentative D call: TRBD1 (5 bases). The ends were cut back, 6 bases at V and 1 base at J, with 9 bases in the middle. The CDR3 extends over 13 amino acids. The germline V gene encodes CDR1 MNHEY and CDR2 SMNVEV (reference sequence). As DNA, the CDR3 is TGTGCCAGCAGGTCGGACACGAACACTGAAGCTTTCTTT. This codes for CASRSDTNTEAFF.

This rearrangement joins TRBV5-1 to TRBJ2-7, with a weak D call TRBD1 (6 bases). This CDR3 is 12 amino acids long. V was clipped by 4 bases and J by 4 bases, with 9 bases between them. CDR1 is SGHRS and CDR2 is YFSETQ in the germline V gene. CDR3 loop: CASSTQGYEQYF. CDR3 nucleotide sequence: TGCGCCAGCAGCACACAGGGTTACGAGCAGTACTTC.

In this sample, this clonotype turned up a few times. This sequence joins TRBV7-2 and TRBJ1-2; 9 positions agree with TRBD1. The germline CDR1 and CDR2 sequences are SGHTA and FQGNSA. The CDR3 spans 14 residues. The J segment lost 7 bases and the V segment lost 4 bases, leaving 7 bases of the junction unmatched. The CDR3, as DNA: TGTGCCAGCAGCTCGCGGACAGGGGACGGTGGCTACACCTTC. Its protein product is CASSSRTGDGGYTF.

The chain links TRBV12-3 or TRBV12-4 to TRBJ1-6; D gene unclear. Trimming removed 4 bases from V and 10 bases from J, with 8 bases in between. This CDR3 comprises 12 residues. This CDR3 is CASSSRTSPLHF. DNA for the CDR3: TGTGCCAGCAGTTCCCGGACGTCACCCCTCCACTTT.

The chain couples TRBV20-1 to TRBJ2-5; D is unresolved. CDR1 is DFQATT and CDR2 is SNEGSKA in the germline V gene (reference sequence). The CDR3 contains 13 residues. Trimming removed 0 bases at V and 1 base at J, with 6 bases between. CDR3 sequence: CSARDGAQETQYF. CDR3 in DNA: TGCAGTGCTAGAGATGGAGCCCAAGAGACCCAGTACTTC.

In its sample, this clonotype was seen many times. The rearrangement links TRBV3-1 to TRBJ1-2, with D unresolved. The germline V gene encodes CDR1 LGHDT and CDR2 YNNKEL (reference sequence). The CDR3 totals 15 residues. The V end lost 3 bases, the J end lost 0 bases, and 11 bases lay between the germline ends. The CDR3 region is CASSQAVGTNYGYTF. In DNA form, the CDR3 reads TGTGCCAGCAGCCAGGCGGTCGGGACTAACTATGGCTACACCTTC.